Sequencing of this TCR beta chain was carried out in a study of shared clonotypes between healthy human individuals. The study, taken as a whole, reports: Depth of sequencing was expected to influence donor clonotype sharing.

The naive CD8 population came from CD45RO-negative cells selected for CCR7, without terminally differentiated effector memory CD45RA+ cells. CDR1 and CDR2 from the germline V gene are SGHDT and YYEEEE. The V gene end was trimmed by 2 bases and the J gene end by 8 bases; junction bases not matched to a gene: 7. This CDR3 comprises 15 residues. In regard to this clone: As yet, its antigen is unknown.

The study ran the assay at deep level. Sequencing was performed with immunoSEQ multiplex PCR; in TCRdb, only in-frame clones are kept and a portion is missing. The table lists about 800,000 clones, roughly 96% of them singletons, with under 0.25% in the top ten. The sample taken for sequencing was naive CD8+ T cells sorted from blood. The chain is built from TRBV5-6 and TRBJ2-1; 10 bases map to TRBD2. This clonotype originated in a man aged 25-45 years in good health. CDR3 DNA: TGTGCCAGCAGCTTAGGCCTAGCGGGAGTATATGAGCAGTTCTTC. This translates into CASSLGLAGVYEQFF.